These 29 T cell receptor beta chains were sequenced from one sample in a study of blood T cell repertoires in COVID-19. TCRdb's table, derived via immunoSEQ multiplex PCR, lists solely in-frame clones and lacks some. Of about 90,000 clones listed, roughly 90% are singletons. The specimen sequenced was peripheral blood. These receptors were collected from a man older than 75 with active or convalescent COVID-19.

The chain combines TRBV25-1 with TRBJ2-1, with D maybe TRBD1 (5 bases). Germline V lookup: CDR1 MGHDK, CDR2 SYGVNS. The CDR3 loop spans 16 amino acids. V was pared by 5 bases and J by 1 base, with 15 bases between. CDR3 sequence (DNA): TGTGCCAGCAGTCCTGGACACGCACCTTCCTACAATGAGCAGTTCTTC. Amino acids: CASSPGHAPSYNEQFF.

This chain uses TRBV7-2 with TRBJ2-7; 12 nucleotides match TRBD1. The CDR3 loop spans 16 amino acids. Unmatched junction bases numbered 9, after V lost 3 bases and J lost 6 bases. Germline-derived CDR1 and CDR2 are SGHTA and FQGNSA. CDR3 amino acids: CASSLTRDRGPFEQYF. CDR3 in DNA: TGTGCCAGCAGCTTGACTCGGGACAGGGGGCCGTTCGAGCAGTACTTC.

The chain has TRBV18 and TRBJ2-5; TRBD2 matches at 10 bases. The CDR3 extends over 16 amino acids. After removal of 1 base from V and 3 bases from J, the junction contained 5 bases not matched to a gene. Germline-derived CDR1 and CDR2 are KGHSH and LQKENI. DNA for the CDR3: TGTGCCAGCTCACCACAAGCTAGCGGGGGAGAAGAGACCCAGTACTTC. Its protein product is CASSPQASGGEETQYF. Drawing the rest from reference TRBV18 and TRBJ2-5, the complete variable domain is NAGVMQNPRHLVRRRGQEARLRCSPMKGHSHVYWYRQLPEEGLKFMVYLQKENIIDESGMPKERFSAEFPKEGPSILRIQQVVRGDSAAYFCASSPQASGGEETQYFGPGTRLLVL.

This chain connects TRBV19 to TRBJ2-1, with TRBD2 as a possible D gene (5 bases). Looked up from germline, CDR1 is LNHDA and CDR2 is SQIVND (reference sequence). V shed 7 bases and J shed 8 bases, with 18 bases lying between them. The CDR3 consists of 14 residues. CDR3 protein: CASTPGLDTHEQFF. The CDR3, as DNA: TGTGCCAGTACCCCCGGACTCGACACGCATGAGCAGTTCTTC.

The V gene is TRBV29-1, the J gene TRBJ1-1; the D gene is possibly TRBD1 (5 bases). Germline values: CDR1 SQVTM, CDR2 ANQGSEA. The V end lost 7 bases, the J end lost 6 bases, and 18 bases lay between the germline ends. The CDR3 spans 13 residues. The CDR3 DNA follows: TGCAGCGCCGCGGGGCGGTTGAATGCTGAAGCTTTCTTT. Its protein product is CSAAGRLNAEAFF.

V gene TRBV5-1 combines with J gene TRBJ2-3, with TRBD2 as a possible D gene (6 bases). This CDR3 region has 15 residues. V lost 0 bases and J lost 2, with 10 bases in between. Germline assignment: CDR1 SGHRS and CDR2 YFSETQ. The CDR3, as DNA: TGCGCCAGCAGCTTGGGTCCGGGAGACACAGATACGCAGTATTTT. Its translation: CASSLGPGDTDTQYF.

The genes are TRBV18 and TRBJ2-4; 7 bases are shared with TRBD2. CDR1 is KGHSH, CDR2 LQKENI, per germline. CDR3 size: 12 residues. V gave up 2 bases and J gave up 8 bases; unmatched junction bases: 0. This CDR3 reads CASSPGGDIQYF. The CDR3 region has the DNA TGTGCCAGCTCACCAGGGGGGGACATTCAGTACTTC.

This rearrangement joins TRBV27 to TRBJ2-3; TRBD1 might be the D (7 bases). The CDR3 totals 12 residues. Deletions cut 5 bases from V and 8 bases from J, with 11 bases between. CDR1 is MNHEY and CDR2 is SMNVEV in the germline V gene (reference sequence). CDR3 region: CASSNQGGTQYF. The CDR3 nucleotides are TGTGCCAGCAGTAACCAGGGGGGTACGCAGTATTTT.

The rearrangement links TRBV19 to TRBJ1-5; possible D gene TRBD1, 5 bases. Germline V gives CDR1 LNHDA, CDR2 SQIVND (reference sequence). Trimming removed 4 bases at V and 0 bases at J, with 13 bases between. The length of the CDR3 is 16 residues. The CDR3 sequence is CASSSRVGGSNQPQHF. The DNA of the CDR3 is TGTGCCAGTAGTAGTCGAGTGGGGGGTAGCAATCAGCCCCAGCATTTT.

V usage is TRBV29-1 and J usage is TRBJ2-5; 7 nucleotides align to TRBD1. Trimming at V came to 3 bases and at J to 4 bases, leaving 8 bases not matched to a gene. The germline V gene encodes CDR1 SQVTM and CDR2 ANQGSEA. The CDR3 is 14 amino acids. The CDR3 DNA reads as TGCAGCGTTGAGTCTACAGGGGAAGGAGAGACCCAGTACTTC. Its protein is CSVESTGEGETQYF.

The chain employs TRBV12-3 or TRBV12-4 and TRBJ1-6; no reliable D call. The V and J ends lost 7 bases and 14 bases respectively, with 18 bases between them. This CDR3 has 13 residues. CDR3 bases: TGTGCCAGCACCGTTTCAACCCGGCGGGCCCTCCACTTT. Translation gives CASTVSTRRALHF.

CDR3 protein: CASSRRSSEEQFF. In DNA, the CDR3 is TGTGCCAGCAGCAGACGGTCATCGGAGGAGCAGTTCTTC. The genes are TRBV9 and TRBJ2-1; D ambiguous. Germline-derived CDR1 and CDR2 are SGDLS and YYNGEE. This CDR3 has 13 residues. Trimming took 4 bases from V and 10 from J, leaving 15 bases between them.

The chain joins TRBV11-3 to TRBJ2-1; D possibly corresponds to TRBD2 (6 bases). CDR3 size: 12 residues. Per the germline V gene, CDR1 is SGHNT and CDR2 is YENEEA. The V and J ends lost 5 bases and 8 bases respectively, with 10 bases between them. CDR3 coding DNA: TGTGCCAGCAGCCGGACTATTGATGAGCAGTTCTTC. Translation gives CASSRTIDEQFF.

This clone was counted a few times. The genes are TRBV19 and TRBJ2-2; possibly TRBD2 for D (6 bases). V was clipped by 0 bases and J by 5 bases, with 13 bases between them. In germline, CDR1 is LNHDA, CDR2 SQIVND (reference sequence). The length of the CDR3 is 16 residues. The CDR3 spells CASSIDPGRRTGELFF. CDR3 DNA sequence: TGTGCCAGTAGTATAGATCCAGGGAGGAGGACCGGGGAGCTGTTTTTT. The variable domain in full, completed from reference TRBV19 and TRBJ2-2, reads DGGITQSPKYLFRKEGQNVTLSCEQNLNHDAMYWYRQDPGQGLRLIYYSQIVNDFQKGDIAEGYSVSREKKESFPLTVTSAQKNPTAFYLCASSIDPGRRTGELFFGEGSRLTVL.

This chain joins TRBV14 and TRBJ1-2; possible D gene TRBD1, 5 bases. The V and J ends lost 1 base and 4 bases respectively, with 10 bases between them. Germline assignment: CDR1 SGHDN and CDR2 FVKESK. The CDR3 extends over 14 amino acids. The DNA of the CDR3 is TGTGCCAGCAGCCAAGGAAGACAGTCCTATGGCTACACCTTC. Translating it yields CASSQGRQSYGYTF.

CDR3 sequence (DNA): TGTGCCATCAGTGACGGGGGTCTAGCGTTCTACGAGCAGTACTTC. As protein: CAISDGGLAFYEQYF. The chain links TRBV10-3 to TRBJ2-7; TRBD2 is a possible D gene (6 bases). V was shortened by 3 bases and J by 3 bases, with 15 bases between the two germline ends. Germline V gene sequence: CDR1 ENHRY, CDR2 SYGVKD. The CDR3 totals 15 residues.

This chain links TRBV19 with TRBJ1-4; the D is unclear. The germline V gene encodes CDR1 LNHDA and CDR2 SQIVND (reference sequence). This CDR3 is 15 amino acids long. The V and J ends lost 0 bases and 4 bases respectively, with 9 bases between them. For the CDR3, the DNA is TGTGCCAGTAGTATAGATTGGCGGGTTAATGAAAAACTGTTTTTT. Translated: CASSIDWRVNEKLFF.

CDR3 loop: CATSDLVGSYTGELFF. Here the CDR3 DNA reads TGTGCCACCAGTGATTTAGTCGGGAGTTACACCGGGGAGCTGTTTTTT. The chain recombines TRBV24-1 with TRBJ2-2; maybe TRBD2 (6 bases). This CDR3 has 16 amino acids. CDR1 and CDR2 (germline): KGHDR, SFDVKD. V lost 1 base and J 3 bases, leaving 11 bases between the germline ends.

This sequence joins TRBV3-1 (or the pseudogene TRBV3-2) and TRBJ2-1; D ambiguous. This CDR3 is 14 amino acids long. V lost 2 bases to trimming and J lost 3 bases, with 8 bases between them. Germline V lookup: CDR1 LGHDT, CDR2 YNNKEL (reference sequence). As DNA, the CDR3 is TGTGCCAGCAGCCAACTAGTGGTCTACAATGAGCAGTTCTTC. This encodes CASSQLVVYNEQFF.

The V and J genes are TRBV19 and TRBJ2-3; perhaps TRBD2 as D (5 bases). This CDR3 has 18 residues. Germline V gene lookup returns CDR1 LNHDA and CDR2 SQIVND (reference sequence). The germline V and J ends were trimmed by 9 bases and 0 bases, with 25 bases remaining between them. The CDR3 sequence: CAREWASQRYSSTDTQYF. The CDR3 bases are TGTGCCAGGGAGTGGGCCTCCCAGCGGTACTCTAGCACAGATACGCAGTATTTT.

The chain is built from TRBV6-6 and TRBJ2-1; 7 bases map to TRBD1. Germline CDR1 reads MNHNY; CDR2 reads SVGAGI (reference sequence). V shed 6 bases and J 12 bases; nucleotides not matched to a gene: 5. The CDR3 length is 11 residues. CDR3 residues: CASSEAGGQFF. The CDR3 coding sequence is TGTGCCAGCAGCGAAGCAGGGGGGCAGTTCTTC.

V usage is TRBV7-2 and J usage is TRBJ2-5; 7 bases are a match to TRBD1. The CDR3 consists of 14 residues. CDR1 and CDR2 from the germline V gene are SGHTA and FQGNSA. Trimming removed 5 bases from V and 1 base from J; junction bases left unmatched: 4. As DNA, the CDR3 is TGTGCCAGCAGCAAAGACAGGGTCCAAGAGACCCAGTACTTC. It encodes CASSKDRVQETQYF.

The chain couples TRBV7-2 to TRBJ2-1, with a tentative D call TRBD2 (5 bases). The length of the CDR3 is 15 residues. In germline, CDR1 is SGHTA, CDR2 FQGNSA. The germline V and J ends were trimmed by 0 bases and 6 bases, with 12 bases remaining between them. Written as DNA, the CDR3 is TGTGCCAGCAGCTTAGCGGGAGTCTCCCCCAATGAGCAGTTCTTC. Its protein is CASSLAGVSPNEQFF.

The chain joins TRBV27 to TRBJ2-6; TRBD2 matches 10 bases. CDR1 is MNHEY, CDR2 SMNVEV, per germline (reference sequence). CDR3 length equals 20 residues. The V and J ends lost 5 bases and 0 bases, in that order; junction bases with no gene match: 13. The CDR3 loop reads CASSPPRTSGTSSGANVLTF. CDR3 DNA: TGTGCCAGCAGTCCCCCCCGTACTAGCGGGACAAGCTCTGGGGCCAACGTCCTGACTTTC.

The chain uses TRBV7-6 and TRBJ2-2; 8 positions agree with TRBD2. The CDR3 spans 19 residues. With 2 bases clipped from V and 2 bases from J, the junction kept 13 bases outside the gene matches. Germline V CDR1 and CDR2: SGHVS, FNYEAQ. The CDR3: CASSLIPNSGGSNTGELFF. DNA of the CDR3: TGTGCCAGCAGCTTAATCCCGAACAGCGGGGGTTCTAACACCGGGGAGCTGTTTTTT.

The chain has TRBV24-1 and TRBJ2-3; 9 nucleotides match TRBD2. Germline V lookup: CDR1 KGHDR, CDR2 SFDVKD. The CDR3 extends over 15 amino acids. Trimming removed 4 bases from V and 4 bases from J; junction bases left unmatched: 5. CDR3 region: CATSDNSGSPDTQYF. The CDR3 coding sequence is TGTGCCACCAGTGACAATAGCGGGAGCCCAGATACGCAGTATTTT.

This rearrangement joins TRBV9 to TRBJ1-5; 7 nucleotides align to TRBD1. Germline V CDR1 and CDR2: SGDLS, YYNGEE. Trimming removed 4 bases from V and 7 bases from J; junction bases left unmatched: 8. The CDR3 totals 14 residues. CDR3 coding DNA: TGTGCCAGCAGCCCGGGACAGCGAAACCAGCCCCAGCATTTT. Translation gives CASSPGQRNQPQHF.

This clone was seen just once. The chain uses TRBV3-1 (or the pseudogene TRBV3-2) and TRBJ1-1; 7 bases are a match to TRBD1. Germline V gene data show CDR1 as LGHDT and CDR2 as YNNKEL (reference sequence). This CDR3 is built from 16 residues. The trim removed 1 base at V and 2 bases at J, leaving 7 bases unmatched. CDR3 sequence: CASSQGGQIQNTEAFF. In DNA, the CDR3 is TGTGCCAGCAGCCAAGGGGGACAGATACAAAACACTGAAGCTTTCTTT.

The rearrangement uses TRBV4-1 and TRBJ2-2; D is perhaps TRBD2 (6 bases). V was cut by 4 bases and J by 6 bases, with 21 bases left in between. The CDR3 is 17 residues long. In germline, CDR1 is MGHRA, CDR2 YSYEKL. CDR3 region: CASSRAEGILRAGELFF. DNA for the CDR3: TGCGCCAGCAGCCGGGCGGAGGGTATCCTTCGTGCCGGGGAGCTGTTTTTT.